The 26 T cell receptor beta chains listed next were all sequenced from one sample in a study of cytomegalovirus exposure and HLA in healthy donors (dated by TCRdb to the late 2010s). Library preparation employed the immunoSEQ multiplex PCR assay. The multiplex PCR relied on a mix of 60 forward primers for TCR Vbeta segments and 13 reverse primers for TCR Jbeta segments. TCRdb mirrors the immuneACCESS table, restricted to in-frame sequences. Some clones are absent from its copies; in checked studies, under half trace to an unresolved V gene, and the reason for the others is unknown. The sample table contains approximately 150,000 clones; only one count was recorded for over 75% of them. Less than 3.5% of the sample goes to the ten largest clones. Sequenced: PBMCs. Receptors were obtained from a woman aged 30 to 39 in good health and CMV-seronegative.

The chain employs TRBV14 and TRBJ2-2, with TRBD2 as a possible D gene (6 bases). Looked up from germline, CDR1 is SGHDN and CDR2 is FVKESK. The CDR3 totals 14 residues. V gave up 8 bases and J gave up 7 bases, with 17 bases separating them. CDR3 sequence reads: CASRRLRDGGELFF. The CDR3 DNA reads TGTGCCAGCCGTCGGTTGCGGGACGGCGGGGAGCTGTTTTTT.

The chain combines TRBV30 with TRBJ2-1; TRBD2 might be the D (5 bases). V lost 3 bases to trimming and J lost 8 bases, with 14 bases between them. The V gene's germline CDR1 is GTSNPN and CDR2 SVGIG (reference sequence). The CDR3 consists of 13 residues. CDR3 DNA sequence: TGTGCCTGGAGCGGGGTCTTGTTGGATGAGCAGTTCTTC. Translation gives CAWSGVLLDEQFF.

The V call is TRBV6-6, the J call TRBJ2-4; TRBD2 might be the D (6 bases). The CDR3 loop spans 16 amino acids. The germline V gene has CDR1 MNHNY and CDR2 SVGAGI (reference sequence). V was clipped by 6 bases and J by 6 bases, with 21 bases between them. The DNA of the CDR3 is TGTGCCAGCAGCGCGGGGAGGAAAGGAGGTAGAAACATTCAGTACTTC. It codes for CASSAGRKGGRNIQYF.

V usage is TRBV30 and J usage is TRBJ1-3, with 7 bases aligning to TRBD1. The CDR3 loop spans 16 amino acids. The V gene's germline CDR1 is GTSNPN and CDR2 SVGIG (reference sequence). J gave up 1 base and V 1 base, and 7 bases lay outside the gene matches. This chain's CDR3 is CAWSADRSMSGNTIYF. DNA for the CDR3: TGTGCCTGGAGTGCGGACAGGTCCATGTCTGGAAACACCATATATTTT.

The CDR3 region is CAFSGGFQETQYF. In DNA, the CDR3 is TGTGCCTTTTCGGGGGGGTTCCAAGAGACCCAGTACTTC. This chain links TRBV30 with TRBJ2-5; TRBD2 agrees at 8 bases. V lost 7 bases and J lost 1; bases outside the gene matches: 5. The CDR3 length is 13 residues. CDR1 is GTSNPN and CDR2 is SVGIG in the germline V gene (reference sequence).

V gene TRBV7-2 combines with J gene TRBJ2-7, with a weak D call TRBD1 (7 bases). Trimming shortened V by 5 bases and J by 7 bases, and 15 bases separated the two germline ends. The CDR3 runs 13 residues. Per germline, CDR1 SGHTA and CDR2 FQGNSA. The CDR3 DNA reads as TGTGCCAGCAGCGGACTACAGGGGAGTGAGCAGTACTTC. This translates into CASSGLQGSEQYF.

The chain joins TRBV7-2 to TRBJ1-1, with TRBD1 identical over 7 bases. CDR1 is SGHTA and CDR2 is FQGNSA in the germline V gene. The CDR3 contains 14 residues. V dropped 3 bases and J dropped 6; count of bases not matched to a gene: 7. The CDR3 DNA is TGTGCCAGCAGCTTGACAGGGAGAAACGCTGAAGCTTTCTTT. Translation: CASSLTGRNAEAFF.

The chain joins TRBV7-2 to TRBJ1-2; D is unclear. V lost 4 bases, J lost 2 bases, and 8 bases lay in between. Germline CDR1 SGHTA, CDR2 FQGNSA. This CDR3 region has 13 residues. The DNA for the CDR3 is TGTGCCAGCAGCTCAGGCAGGAACTATGGCTACACCTTC. As protein: CASSSGRNYGYTF.

V and J are TRBV5-4 and TRBJ1-2; D is undetermined. This CDR3 spans 14 amino acids. Trimming removed 1 base at V and 2 bases at J, with 9 bases between. The V gene's germline CDR1 is SGHNT and CDR2 YYREEE (reference sequence). This CDR3 is CASSLFGQNYGYTF. The CDR3, as DNA: TGTGCCAGCAGCTTGTTTGGGCAGAACTATGGCTACACCTTC.

This chain links TRBV12-5 with TRBJ2-1, with D maybe TRBD2 (5 bases). The V and J ends lost 2 bases and 7 bases respectively, with 6 bases between them. The CDR3 runs 12 residues. Germline CDR1 LGHNT, CDR2 FRNRAP. The CDR3 nucleotides read TGTGCTAGTGGTTTGACGGGAAATGAGCAGTTCTTC. It codes for CASGLTGNEQFF.

This sequence joins TRBV27 and TRBJ1-1; 8 bases map to TRBD1. There are 14 residues in the CDR3. The V and J ends lost 6 bases and 5 bases, in that order; junction bases with no gene match: 8. The germline V gene encodes CDR1 MNHEY and CDR2 SMNVEV (reference sequence). The CDR3 is CASSPRGQRTEAFF. In nucleotides, the CDR3 is TGTGCCAGCAGCCCCAGGGGGCAGCGAACTGAAGCTTTCTTT.

The gene calls are TRBV6-5 and TRBJ1-1; D may be TRBD1 (5 bases). The CDR3 extends over 16 amino acids. Germline V CDR1 and CDR2: MNHEY, SVGAGI. The ends were cut back, 0 bases at V and 0 bases at J, with 11 bases in the middle. The CDR3 loop reads CASSYSGVSLNTEAFF. DNA for the CDR3: TGTGCCAGCAGTTACTCAGGGGTATCTCTGAACACTGAAGCTTTCTTT.

The chain carries TRBV4-1 and TRBJ2-5; D perhaps matches TRBD2 (6 bases). The CDR3 is 13 residues long. V was clipped by 4 bases and J by 5 bases, with 11 bases between them. CDR1 is MGHRA, CDR2 YSYEKL, per germline. The CDR3 spells CASSRTMGETQYF. CDR3 nucleotides: TGCGCCAGCAGCCGGACTATGGGGGAGACCCAGTACTTC.

The count of this clone is one. The chain is built from TRBV6-1 and TRBJ1-5, with unresolved D. Germline-derived CDR1 and CDR2 are MNHNS and SASEGT. V dropped 5 bases and J dropped 0 bases, with 8 bases sitting between them. The CDR3 runs 14 residues. The CDR3 region has the DNA TGTGCCAGCAGTACGCAGGATAGCAATCAGCCCCAGCATTTT. Translation gives CASSTQDSNQPQHF.

The J gene is TRBJ2-5, the V gene TRBV29-1, with 7 bases lining up with TRBD1. In germline, CDR1 is SQVTM, CDR2 ANQGSEA. The V segment lost 4 bases and the J segment 11 bases; nucleotides outside the gene matches: 7. There are 11 residues in the CDR3. The CDR3: CSVGQGGEQYF. The CDR3 bases are TGCAGCGTTGGACAGGGTGGGGAGCAGTACTTC.

The rearrangement joins TRBV11-2 to TRBJ2-7, with D tentatively TRBD2 (5 bases). Trimming stripped 1 base from V and 7 bases from J, with 14 bases between. CDR1 is SGHAT and CDR2 is FQNNGV in the germline V gene. The CDR3 is 14 amino acids. CDR3 nucleotides: TGTGCCAGCAGCTTAGCTTTACGGACGGGAGAGCAGTACTTC. It yields the protein CASSLALRTGEQYF.

The gene calls are TRBV15 and TRBJ2-4; maybe TRBD1 (5 bases). The CDR3 loop spans 16 amino acids. V was shortened by 5 bases and J by 6 bases, with 20 bases between the two germline ends. Germline V gene data show CDR1 as LNHNV and CDR2 as YYDKDF (reference sequence). This CDR3 reads CATSPLVRQGRNIQYF. The CDR3 DNA follows: TGTGCCACCAGCCCGCTGGTCCGGCAGGGCCGAAACATTCAGTACTTC.

V is TRBV11-2 and J is TRBJ1-5, with TRBD1 as a possible D gene (5 bases). The CDR3 is 14 amino acids. Per germline, CDR1 SGHAT and CDR2 FQNNGV. Trimming stripped 2 bases from V and 4 bases from J, with 9 bases between. The CDR3 spells CASSLTGTNQPQHF. As DNA, the CDR3 is TGTGCCAGCAGCTTAACTGGGACTAATCAGCCCCAGCATTTT. The complete variable domain, with remaining parts taken from reference TRBV11-2 and TRBJ1-5, reads EAGVAQSPRYKIIEKRQSVAFWCNPISGHATLYWYQQILGQGPKLLIQFQNNGVVDDSQLPKDRFSAERLKGVDSTLKIQPAKLEDSAVYLCASSLTGTNQPQHFGDGTRLSIL.

This clone was detected many times. The chain employs TRBV10-2 and TRBJ2-1, with D perhaps matching TRBD2 (6 bases). CDR1 and CDR2 (germline): WSHSY, SAAADI. The CDR3 sequence is 14 residues long. V was cut by 2 bases and J by 5 bases, with 10 bases left in between. The CDR3 reads CASSESGPHNEQFF. CDR3 DNA: TGCGCCAGCAGTGAGAGCGGGCCGCACAATGAGCAGTTCTTC.

Comment on this clone: The junction differs from germline at one of its ends, possibly a read error. The genes are TRBV7-9 and TRBJ2-3; the match to TRBD2 covers 9 bases. Germline values: CDR1 SEHNR, CDR2 FQNEAQ (reference sequence). This CDR3 is 13 amino acids long. CDR3 residues: CSSSRGLADTQYF. The CDR3, as DNA: TGTTCCAGCAGCCGTGGACTAGCGGATACGCAGTATTTT.

The chain has TRBV6-6 and TRBJ2-3; the match to TRBD1 covers 7 bases. The CDR3 has 15 amino acids. Germline CDR1 and CDR2: MNHNY and SVGAGI (reference sequence). With 1 base clipped from V and 3 bases from J, the junction kept 4 bases outside the gene matches. The CDR3 DNA follows: TGTGCCAGCAGTTACTATAGGGGGCTGACAGATACGCAGTATTTT. This translates into CASSYYRGLTDTQYF.

This clone was detected only a few times. The chain links TRBV2 to TRBJ2-6, with a weak D call TRBD1 (5 bases). Germline V gene lookup returns CDR1 SNHLY and CDR2 FYNNEI. V lost 7 bases, J lost 4 bases, and 14 bases lay in between. The CDR3 runs 15 residues. In nucleotides, the CDR3 is TGTGCCAGCATTTTTCAGGGTCCCGGGGCCAACGTCCTGACTTTC. It translates to CASIFQGPGANVLTF.

The chain's CDR3 is CASSSGLLTQHF. The CDR3 DNA follows: TGTGCCAGTAGTTCCGGGTTACTCACCCAGCATTTT. The chain links TRBV19 to TRBJ1-5, with D unclear. This CDR3 region has 12 residues. V lost 5 bases and J 11 bases, leaving 13 bases between the germline ends. From germline, CDR1 is LNHDA and CDR2 SQIVND (reference sequence).

This chain connects TRBV27 to TRBJ1-5; unclear D gene. CDR3 length equals 15 residues. Trimming stripped 5 bases from V and 6 bases from J, with 17 bases between. Germline CDR1 reads MNHEY; CDR2 reads SMNVEV (reference sequence). DNA of the CDR3: TGTGCCAGCAGTGCGTACGAGGGTGTGGGTCAGCCCCAGCATTTT. This sequence encodes CASSAYEGVGQPQHF.

This chain joins TRBV7-2 and TRBJ1-5, with a tentative D call TRBD1 (6 bases). Trimming stripped 5 bases from V and 6 bases from J, with 17 bases between. Per the germline V gene, CDR1 is SGHTA and CDR2 is FQGNSA. This CDR3 is built from 15 residues. CDR3 nucleotides: TGTGCCAGCAGCGCTGACGGGGGGCGCGGTCAGCCCCAGCATTTT. Its translation is CASSADGGRGQPQHF.

The rearrangement uses TRBV19 and TRBJ1-5; TRBD1 is a possible D gene (6 bases). CDR1 is LNHDA and CDR2 is SQIVND in the germline V gene (reference sequence). The germline V and J ends were trimmed by 3 bases and 9 bases, with 15 bases remaining between them. The CDR3 is made up of 14 amino acids. Written as DNA, the CDR3 is TGTGCCAGTAGTATTGGCAGGGGACGGGGGCCCCAGCATTTT. This gives the protein CASSIGRGRGPQHF. The full variable domain, its missing parts supplied by reference TRBV19 and TRBJ1-5, is DGGITQSPKYLFRKEGQNVTLSCEQNLNHDAMYWYRQDPGQGLRLIYYSQIVNDFQKGDIAEGYSVSREKKESFPLTVTSAQKNPTAFYLCASSIGRGRGPQHFGDGTRLSIL.